This T cell receptor (beta chain) stems from a study of OX40 agonist ivuxolimab in advanced cancers. Whole-study findings and limits: It was also the case that some nonresponders had low normalized T-cell clonal expansion.

Measured with immunoSEQ multiplex PCR; TCRdb has only the in-frame clones, and not every one. The sample carries some 64,000 clones, around 90% recorded once. Germline lookup yields CDR1 SGHAT and CDR2 FQNNGV. The CDR3 extends over 13 amino acids. The V gene lost 5 bases and the J gene lost 1 base, with 9 bases spanning the gap. Comment on this clone: Its antigen is as yet unknown.

This receptor was identified in an adult with an advanced solid tumor such as melanoma, head and neck, liver or kidney cancer. The chain recombines TRBV11-2 with TRBJ2-7, with D tentatively TRBD1 (6 bases). The sample was CD4+ or CD8+ T cells sorted from blood, taken in a trial of the OX40 agonist ivuxolimab. CDR3 residues: CASSSGQSYEQYF. The DNA of the CDR3 is TGTGCCAGCAGCAGCGGACAGTCCTACGAGCAGTACTTC.